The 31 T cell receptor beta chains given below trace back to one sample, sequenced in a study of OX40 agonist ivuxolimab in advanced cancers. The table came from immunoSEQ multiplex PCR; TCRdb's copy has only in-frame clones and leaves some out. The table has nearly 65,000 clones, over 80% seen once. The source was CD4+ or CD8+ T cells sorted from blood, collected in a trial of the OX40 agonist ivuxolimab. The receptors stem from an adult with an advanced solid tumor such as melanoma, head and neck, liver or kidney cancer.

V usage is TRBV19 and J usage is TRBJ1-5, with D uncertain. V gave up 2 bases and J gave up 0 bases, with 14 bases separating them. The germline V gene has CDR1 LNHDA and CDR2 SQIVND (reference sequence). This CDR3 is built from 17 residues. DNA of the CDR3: TGTGCCAGTAGTATATGGGTTCGGGGAAATAGCAATCAGCCCCAGCATTTT. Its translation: CASSIWVRGNSNQPQHF.

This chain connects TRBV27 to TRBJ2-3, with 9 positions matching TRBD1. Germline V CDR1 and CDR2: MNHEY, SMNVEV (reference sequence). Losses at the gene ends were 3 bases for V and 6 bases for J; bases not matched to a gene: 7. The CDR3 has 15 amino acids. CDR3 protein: CASSLGTGGRDTQYF. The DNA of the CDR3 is TGTGCCAGCAGTTTGGGCACAGGGGGCAGGGATACGCAGTATTTT.

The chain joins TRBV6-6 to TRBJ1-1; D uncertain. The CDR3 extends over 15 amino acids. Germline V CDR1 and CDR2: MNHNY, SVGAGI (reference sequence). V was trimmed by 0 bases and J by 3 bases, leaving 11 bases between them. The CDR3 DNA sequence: TGTGCCAGCAGTTACTCGCCGGGAATGCACACTGAAGCTTTCTTT. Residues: CASSYSPGMHTEAFF.

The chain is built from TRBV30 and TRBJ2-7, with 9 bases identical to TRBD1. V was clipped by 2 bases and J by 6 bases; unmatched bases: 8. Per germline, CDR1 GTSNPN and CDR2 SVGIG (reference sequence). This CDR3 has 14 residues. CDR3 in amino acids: CAWSFSGTGSEQYF. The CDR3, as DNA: TGTGCCTGGAGTTTTTCCGGGACAGGGTCCGAGCAGTACTTC.

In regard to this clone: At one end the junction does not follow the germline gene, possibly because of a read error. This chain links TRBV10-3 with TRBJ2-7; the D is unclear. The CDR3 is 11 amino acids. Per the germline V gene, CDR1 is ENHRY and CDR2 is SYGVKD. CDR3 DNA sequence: TGCGCCAGTACCGACTCTTACGAGCAGTACTTC. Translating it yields CASTDSYEQYF.

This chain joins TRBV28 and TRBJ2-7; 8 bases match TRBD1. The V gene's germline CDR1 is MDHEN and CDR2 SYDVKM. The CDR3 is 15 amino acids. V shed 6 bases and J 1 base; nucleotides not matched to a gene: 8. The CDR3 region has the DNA TGTGCCAGCAGCCCCCTGGGACAGGAGTCCTACGAGCAGTACTTC. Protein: CASSPLGQESYEQYF.

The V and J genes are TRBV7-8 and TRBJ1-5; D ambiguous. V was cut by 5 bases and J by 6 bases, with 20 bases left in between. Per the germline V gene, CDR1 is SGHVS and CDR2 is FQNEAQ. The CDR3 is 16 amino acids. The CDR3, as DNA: TGTGCCAGCAGCGCAGACGACCTAGATCCCACTCAGCCCCAGCATTTT. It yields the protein CASSADDLDPTQPQHF. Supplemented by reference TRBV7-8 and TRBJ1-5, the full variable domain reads GAGVSQSPRYKVAKRGQDVALRCDPISGHVSLFWYQQALGQGPEFLTYFQNEAQLDKSGLPSDRFFAERPEGSVSTLKIQRTQQEDSAVYLCASSADDLDPTQPQHFGDGTRLSIL.

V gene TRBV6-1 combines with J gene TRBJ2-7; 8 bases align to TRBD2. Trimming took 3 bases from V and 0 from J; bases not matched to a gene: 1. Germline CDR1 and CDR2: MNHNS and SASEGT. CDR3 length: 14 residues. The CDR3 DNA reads TGTGCCAGCAGTGAGGGGACTAGCTCCTACGAGCAGTACGTC. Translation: CASSEGTSSYEQYV.

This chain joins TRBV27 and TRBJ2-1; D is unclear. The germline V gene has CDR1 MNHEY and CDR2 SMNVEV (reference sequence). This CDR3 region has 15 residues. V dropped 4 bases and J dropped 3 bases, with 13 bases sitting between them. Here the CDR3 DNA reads TGTGCCAGCAGTTCCTATATACAAAACTACAATGAGCAGTTCTTC. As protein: CASSSYIQNYNEQFF.

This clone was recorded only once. The CDR3 DNA reads as TGTGCCAGCAGCTTAGATCTTAACGGCGAGCAGTACTTC. As protein: CASSLDLNGEQYF. The chain links TRBV11-2 to TRBJ2-7; D not resolved. Germline lookup yields CDR1 SGHAT and CDR2 FQNNGV. The CDR3 consists of 13 residues. V was clipped by 0 bases and J by 6 bases, with 9 bases between them.

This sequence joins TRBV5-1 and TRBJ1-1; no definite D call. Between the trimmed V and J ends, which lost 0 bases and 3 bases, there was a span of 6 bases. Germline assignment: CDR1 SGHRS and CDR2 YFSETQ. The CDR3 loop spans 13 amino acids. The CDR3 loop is CASSLAGDTEAFF. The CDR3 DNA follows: TGCGCCAGCAGCTTGGCAGGTGACACTGAAGCTTTCTTT.

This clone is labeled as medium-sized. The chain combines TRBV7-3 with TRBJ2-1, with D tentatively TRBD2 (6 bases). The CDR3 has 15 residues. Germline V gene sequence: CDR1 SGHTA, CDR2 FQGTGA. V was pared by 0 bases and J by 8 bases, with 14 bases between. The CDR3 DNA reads TGTGCCAGCAGCTTAACTAGCGGAGCGAGCTATGAGCAGTTCTTC. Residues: CASSLTSGASYEQFF.

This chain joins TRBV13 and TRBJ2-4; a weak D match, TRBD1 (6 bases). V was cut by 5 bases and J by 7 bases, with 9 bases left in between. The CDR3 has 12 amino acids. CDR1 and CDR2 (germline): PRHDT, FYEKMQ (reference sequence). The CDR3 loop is CASSRGTNIQYF. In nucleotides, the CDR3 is TGTGCCAGCAGCAGGGGGACGAACATTCAGTACTTC.

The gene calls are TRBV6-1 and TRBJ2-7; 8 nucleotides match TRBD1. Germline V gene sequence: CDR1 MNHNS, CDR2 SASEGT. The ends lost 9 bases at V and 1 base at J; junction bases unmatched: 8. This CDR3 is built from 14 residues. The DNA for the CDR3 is TGTGCCAGTGTCGGGACAGGACTATCCTACGAGCAGTACTTC. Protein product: CASVGTGLSYEQYF.

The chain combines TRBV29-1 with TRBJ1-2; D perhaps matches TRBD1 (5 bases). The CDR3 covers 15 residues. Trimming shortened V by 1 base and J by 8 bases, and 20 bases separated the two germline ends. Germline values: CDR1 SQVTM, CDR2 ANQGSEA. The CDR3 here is CSVEAPGAGGLGYTF. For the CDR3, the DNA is TGCAGCGTTGAAGCCCCCGGGGCCGGTGGGTTGGGCTACACCTTC.

The CDR3 coding sequence is TGTGCCAGCAGCCCAGGACTAGCGGGGGGGGAAGAGCAGTACGTC. It codes for CASSPGLAGGEEQYV. The chain is built from TRBV5-4 and TRBJ2-7; 15 nucleotides line up with TRBD2. The length of the CDR3 is 15 residues. Germline CDR1 is SGHNT and CDR2 is YYREEE (reference sequence). Losses at the gene ends were 4 bases for V and 7 bases for J; bases not matched to a gene: 6.

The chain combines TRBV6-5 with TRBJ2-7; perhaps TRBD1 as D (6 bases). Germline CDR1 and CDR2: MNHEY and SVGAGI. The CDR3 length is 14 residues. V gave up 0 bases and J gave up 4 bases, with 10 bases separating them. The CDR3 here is CASSYSEQGYEQYF. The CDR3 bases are TGTGCCAGCAGTTACTCGGAACAGGGTTACGAGCAGTACTTC.

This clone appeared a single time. CDR3 region: CASSLLAGANNEQFF. CDR3 nucleotides: TGTGCCAGCAGTCTGCTAGCGGGAGCGAACAATGAGCAGTTCTTC. The chain recombines TRBV6-6 with TRBJ2-1, with TRBD2 matching over 10 bases. Trimming cost V 5 bases and J 5 bases; bases outside gene matches: 6. CDR3 size: 15 residues. Germline V lookup: CDR1 MNHNY, CDR2 SVGAGI (reference sequence).

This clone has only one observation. CDR3: CASSLSQGPGNTIYF. DNA of the CDR3: TGTGCCAGCAGCTTATCACAAGGACCTGGAAACACCATATATTTT. The chain uses TRBV7-2 and TRBJ1-3; D is uncertain. This CDR3 spans 15 amino acids. V was shortened by 2 bases and J by 2 bases, with 10 bases between the two germline ends. The V gene's germline CDR1 is SGHTA and CDR2 FQGNSA.

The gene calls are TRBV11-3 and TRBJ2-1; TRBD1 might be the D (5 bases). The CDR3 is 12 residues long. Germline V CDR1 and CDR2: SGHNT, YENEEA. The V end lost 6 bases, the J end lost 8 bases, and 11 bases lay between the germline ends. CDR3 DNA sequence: TGTGCCAGCAGTTCAGGGTTCGATGAGCAGTTCTTC. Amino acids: CASSSGFDEQFF.

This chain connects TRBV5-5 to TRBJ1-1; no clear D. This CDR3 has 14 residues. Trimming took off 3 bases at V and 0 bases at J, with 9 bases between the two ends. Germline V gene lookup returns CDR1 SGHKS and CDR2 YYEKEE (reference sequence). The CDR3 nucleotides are TGTGCCAGCAGCTCGGAATATATGAACACTGAAGCTTTCTTT. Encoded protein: CASSSEYMNTEAFF.

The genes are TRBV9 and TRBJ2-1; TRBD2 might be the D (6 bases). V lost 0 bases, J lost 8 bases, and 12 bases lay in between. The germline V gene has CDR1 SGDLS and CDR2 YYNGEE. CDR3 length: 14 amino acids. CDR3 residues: CASSVEGLKDEQFF. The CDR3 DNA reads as TGTGCCAGCAGCGTAGAGGGACTTAAAGATGAGCAGTTCTTC.

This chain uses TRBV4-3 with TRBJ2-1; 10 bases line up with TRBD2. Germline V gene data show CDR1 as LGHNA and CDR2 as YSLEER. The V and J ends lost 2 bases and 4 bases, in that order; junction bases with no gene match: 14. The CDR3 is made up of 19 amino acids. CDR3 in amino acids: CASSQLGESGTSAYNEQFF. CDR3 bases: TGCGCCAGCAGCCAACTAGGGGAGTCGGGGACTAGCGCTTACAATGAGCAGTTCTTC.

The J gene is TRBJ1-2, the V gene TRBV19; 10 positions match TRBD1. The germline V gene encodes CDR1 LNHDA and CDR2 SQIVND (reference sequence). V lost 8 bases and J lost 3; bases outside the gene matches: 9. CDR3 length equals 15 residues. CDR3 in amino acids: CASSPGQGYYYGYTF. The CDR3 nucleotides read TGTGCCAGTTCCCCGGGACAGGGGTACTACTATGGCTACACCTTC.

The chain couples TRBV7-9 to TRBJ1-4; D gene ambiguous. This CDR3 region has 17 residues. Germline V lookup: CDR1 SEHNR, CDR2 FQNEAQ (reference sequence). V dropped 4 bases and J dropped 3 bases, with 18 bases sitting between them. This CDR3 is CASSSPQADLANEKLFF. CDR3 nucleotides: TGTGCCAGCAGCTCCCCCCAGGCAGATCTGGCTAATGAAAAACTGTTTTTT. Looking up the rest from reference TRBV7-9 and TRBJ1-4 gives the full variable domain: DTGVSQNPRHKITKRGQNVTFRCDPISEHNRLYWYRQTLGQGPEFLTYFQNEAQLEKSRLLSDRFSAERPKGSFSTLEIQRTEQGDSAMYLCASSSPQADLANEKLFFGSGTQLSVL.

The DNA of the CDR3 is TGTGCCAGCAGTGAACCGGCCTGGGCGTATGGCTACACCTTC. It yields the protein CASSEPAWAYGYTF. This chain joins TRBV6-1 and TRBJ1-2; D is uncertain. Per the germline V gene, CDR1 is MNHNS and CDR2 is SASEGT. The V end lost 2 bases, the J end lost 5 bases, and 12 bases lay between the germline ends. CDR3 length equals 14 residues.

The CDR3 region has the DNA TGCAGCGTTGAGAATAGCGGGAGGGCCTACAATGAGCAGTTCTTC. It is translated as CSVENSGRAYNEQFF. The rearrangement links TRBV29-1 to TRBJ2-1; TRBD2 agrees at 11 bases. The junction had 3 bases not matched to a gene; V was cut back by 3 bases and J by 2 bases. CDR1 is SQVTM and CDR2 is ANQGSEA in the germline V gene. The CDR3 is 15 amino acids.

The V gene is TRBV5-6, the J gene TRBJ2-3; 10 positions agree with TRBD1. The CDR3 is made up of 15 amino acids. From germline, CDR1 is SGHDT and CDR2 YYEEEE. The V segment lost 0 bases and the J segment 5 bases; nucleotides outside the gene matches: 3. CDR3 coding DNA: TGTGCCAGCAGCTTGGTGTGGACAGGGGGAGATACGCAGTATTTT. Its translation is CASSLVWTGGDTQYF.

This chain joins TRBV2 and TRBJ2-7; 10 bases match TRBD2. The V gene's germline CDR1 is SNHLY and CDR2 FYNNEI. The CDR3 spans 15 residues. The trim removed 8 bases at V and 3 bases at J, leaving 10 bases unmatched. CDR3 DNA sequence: TGTGCCAGCCTTCCCCTAGCGGGAGCCATCTACGAGCAGTACTTC. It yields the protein CASLPLAGAIYEQYF.

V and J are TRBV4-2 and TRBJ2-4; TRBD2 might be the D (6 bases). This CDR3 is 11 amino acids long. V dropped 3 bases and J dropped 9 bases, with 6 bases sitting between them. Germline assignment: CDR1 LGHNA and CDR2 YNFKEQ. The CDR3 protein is CASSQEGIQYF. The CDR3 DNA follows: TGTGCCAGCAGCCAGGAGGGCATTCAGTACTTC.

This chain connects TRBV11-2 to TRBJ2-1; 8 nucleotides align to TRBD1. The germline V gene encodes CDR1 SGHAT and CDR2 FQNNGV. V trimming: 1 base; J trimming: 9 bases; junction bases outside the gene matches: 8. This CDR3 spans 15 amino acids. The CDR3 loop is CASSLVAQGAVEQFF. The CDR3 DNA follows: TGTGCCAGCAGCTTAGTAGCGCAGGGGGCCGTTGAGCAGTTCTTC. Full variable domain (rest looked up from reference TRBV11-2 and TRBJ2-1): EAGVAQSPRYKIIEKRQSVAFWCNPISGHATLYWYQQILGQGPKLLIQFQNNGVVDDSQLPKDRFSAERLKGVDSTLKIQPAKLEDSAVYLCASSLVAQGAVEQFFGPGTRLTVL.